This T cell receptor (beta chain) emerged from a study of blood T cell repertoires in COVID-19. The germline CDR1 and CDR2 sequences are MGHRA and YSYEKL. The CDR3 loop spans 16 amino acids. V lost 4 bases and J lost 6; bases outside the gene matches: 10. Only in-frame clones appear in the TCRdb table, and some are missing; sequencing was by immunoSEQ multiplex PCR. This table holds 350,000 to 450,000 clones, 80% to 90% found once. Those enrolled, adults aged about 18 to 89 years, came from under 25 US areas. Cohorts were determined from participant-reported clinical history. Sequenced sample: PBMCs or T cells enriched from blood (not recorded which). The source is a young man who had recovered from COVID-19. The V and J genes are TRBV4-1 and TRBJ2-2, with 8 bases identical to TRBD1. In DNA, the CDR3 is TGCGCCAGCAGCCCCAACCAGGGGGCTTCTTCCGGGGAGCTGTTTTTT. It yields the protein CASSPNQGASSGELFF.